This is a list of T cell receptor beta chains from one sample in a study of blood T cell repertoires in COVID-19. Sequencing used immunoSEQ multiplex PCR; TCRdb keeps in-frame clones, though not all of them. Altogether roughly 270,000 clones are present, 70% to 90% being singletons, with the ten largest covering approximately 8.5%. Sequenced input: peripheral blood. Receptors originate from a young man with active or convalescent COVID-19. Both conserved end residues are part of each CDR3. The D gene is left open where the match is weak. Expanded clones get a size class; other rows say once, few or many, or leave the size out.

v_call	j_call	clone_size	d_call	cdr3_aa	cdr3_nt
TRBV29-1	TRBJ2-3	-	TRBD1	CSVGDRRGEDTQYF	TGCAGCGTGGGGGACAGGAGGGGAGAAGATACGCAGTATTTT
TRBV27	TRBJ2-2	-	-	CASSSSPGVPGELFF	TGTGCCAGCAGTTCGTCTCCAGGGGTCCCCGGGGAGCTGTTTTTT
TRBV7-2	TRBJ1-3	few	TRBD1	CASSARQGAGNTIYF	TGTGCCAGCAGCGCTAGACAGGGGGCGGGAAACACCATATATTTT
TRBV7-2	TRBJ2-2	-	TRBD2	CASSPRGGNTGELFF	TGTGCCAGCAGCCCCCGGGGGGGTAACACCGGGGAGCTGTTTTTT
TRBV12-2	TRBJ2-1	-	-	CASRLAPGDNEQFF	TGTGCAAGTCGCTTAGCGCCCGGGGACAATGAGCAGTTCTTC
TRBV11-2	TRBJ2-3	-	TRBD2	CASSSPRGGGTDTQYF	TGTGCCAGCAGCTCTCCCCGCGGGGGTGGCACAGATACGCAGTATTTT
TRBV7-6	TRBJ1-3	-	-	CASSQGVGNTIYF	TGTGCCAGCAGCCAAGGGGTCGGAAACACCATATATTTT
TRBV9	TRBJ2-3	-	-	CASSGGTGDTQYF	TGTGCCAGCAGCGGCGGAACAGGGGATACGCAGTATTTT
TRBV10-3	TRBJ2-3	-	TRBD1	CAISFTGGRTSTDTQYF	TGTGCCATCAGTTTTACAGGGGGCCGAACTAGCACAGATACGCAGTATTTT
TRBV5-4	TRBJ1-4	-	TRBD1	CASSSMGQGNEKLFF	TGTGCCAGCAGCTCAATGGGACAGGGTAATGAAAAACTGTTTTTT
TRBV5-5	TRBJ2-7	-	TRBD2	CASSPTSASSYEQYF	TGTGCCAGCAGCCCCACTAGCGCGTCCTCCTACGAGCAGTACTTC
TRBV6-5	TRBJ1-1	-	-	CASSYTGWTEAFF	TGTGCCAGCAGTTACACAGGGTGGACTGAAGCTTTCTTT
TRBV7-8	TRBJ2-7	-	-	CASRPSGTGTYEQYF	TGTGCCAGCAGACCGAGCGGGACAGGCACCTACGAGCAGTACTTC
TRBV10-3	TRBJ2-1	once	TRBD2	CAISLGLAEEQFF	TGTGCCATCAGCCTCGGACTAGCGGAAGAGCAGTTCTTC
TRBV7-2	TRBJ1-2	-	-	CASSSTGSGYGYTF	TGTGCCAGCAGCTCCACAGGGTCAGGCTATGGCTACACCTTC
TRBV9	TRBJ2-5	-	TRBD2	CASSVAGGKQETQYF	TGTGCCAGCAGCGTAGCGGGGGGGAAACAGGAGACCCAGTACTTC
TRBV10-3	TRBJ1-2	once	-	CAILTGNYGYTF	TGTGCCATCCTTACAGGGAACTATGGCTACACCTTC
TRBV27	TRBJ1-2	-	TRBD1	CASSLGTGGKGGYTF	TGTGCCAGCAGCTTGGGGACAGGGGGCAAGGGTGGCTACACCTTC
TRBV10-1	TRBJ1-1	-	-	CASTSGGIEAFF	TGCGCCAGCACGTCGGGGGGAATTGAAGCTTTCTTT
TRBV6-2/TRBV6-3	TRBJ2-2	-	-	CASSASLSKTNTGELFF	TGTGCCAGCAGTGCCTCGTTGTCGAAGACAAACACCGGGGAGCTGTTTTTT
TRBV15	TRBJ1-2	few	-	CAIYRVDNGYTF	TGTGCCATCTACAGGGTTGATAATGGCTACACCTTC
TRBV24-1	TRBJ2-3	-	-	CATAGETSTDTQYF	TGTGCCACCGCAGGGGAAACTAGCACAGATACGCAGTATTTT
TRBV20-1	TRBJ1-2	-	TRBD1	CSASPGQGVGYGYTF	TGCAGTGCTAGTCCCGGACAGGGCGTTGGGTATGGCTACACCTTC
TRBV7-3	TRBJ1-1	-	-	CASSLAGLNTEAFF	TGTGCCAGCAGCTTAGCGGGGTTGAACACTGAAGCTTTCTTT
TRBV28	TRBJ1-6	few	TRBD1	CASITGVGSLHF	TGTGCCAGCATTACAGGGGTAGGCTCCCTCCACTTT
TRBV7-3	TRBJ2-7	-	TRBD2	CASSLGLAGGSYEQYF	TGTGCCAGCAGCTTAGGTCTAGCGGGGGGCTCCTACGAGCAGTACTTC
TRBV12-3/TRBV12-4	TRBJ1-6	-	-	CASSPAGSSLHF	TGTGCCAGCAGTCCCGCGGGGTCTTCCCTCCACTTT
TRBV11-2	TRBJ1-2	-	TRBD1	CASSLVGQGYGYTF	TGTGCCAGCAGCTTAGTGGGACAGGGATATGGCTACACCTTC
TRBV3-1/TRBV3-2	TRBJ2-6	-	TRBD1	CASSQRDRAGVLTF	TGTGCCAGCAGCCAACGGGACAGGGCGGGGGTCCTGACTTTC
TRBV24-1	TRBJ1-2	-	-	CATSGARIYGYTF	TGTGCCACCAGTGGTGCCAGAATCTATGGCTACACCTTC
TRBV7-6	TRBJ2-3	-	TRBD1	CASSGTGRVTDTQYF	TGTGCCAGCAGCGGGACAGGGCGTGTTACAGATACGCAGTATTTT
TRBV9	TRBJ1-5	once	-	CASSVGGHSNQPQHF	TGTGCCAGCAGCGTTGGGGGACATAGCAATCAGCCCCAGCATTTT
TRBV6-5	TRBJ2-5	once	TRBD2	CASSSQGGGFETQYF	TGTGCCAGCAGCTCCCAAGGCGGGGGTTTTGAGACCCAGTACTTC
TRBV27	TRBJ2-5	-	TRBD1	CASSPYAGTGGETQYF	TGTGCCAGCAGTCCCTACGCCGGGACAGGGGGGGAGACCCAGTACTTC
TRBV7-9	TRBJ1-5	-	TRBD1	CASSIGTGDNQPQHF	TGTGCCAGCAGCATCGGGACAGGGGACAATCAGCCCCAGCATTTT
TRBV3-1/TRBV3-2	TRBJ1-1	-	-	CASSRKGYTEAFF	TGTGCCAGCAGTCGTAAGGGGTACACTGAAGCTTTCTTT
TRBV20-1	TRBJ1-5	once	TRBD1	CSASSGGDSNQPQHF	TGCAGTGCTAGTTCAGGGGGCGATAGCAATCAGCCCCAGCATTTT